The 29 T cell receptor beta chains listed next were all sequenced from one sample in a study of OX40 agonist ivuxolimab in advanced cancers. The library was built by means of the immunoSEQ multiplex PCR assay. As stored in TCRdb, this immuneACCESS dataset retains in-frame rearrangements with V and J assigned. A fraction of the clones does not appear; measured against another copy, unresolved V genes explain less than half of the discrepancy, and the remainder lacks a known reason. This sample has 25,000 to 35,000 clones in its table, and around 85% of those were observed once. The biggest ten clones account for 38% of the sample. This sample comprised CD4+ or CD8+ T cells sorted from blood, obtained in a trial of the OX40 agonist ivuxolimab. The receptor set was obtained from an adult with an advanced solid tumor such as melanoma, head and neck, liver or kidney cancer.

The chain links TRBV4-3 to TRBJ2-1, with D possibly being TRBD1 (5 bases). Germline CDR1 LGHNA, CDR2 YSLEER. With 4 bases removed from V and 4 bases from J, the gap between germline ends came to 11 bases. CDR3 length equals 14 residues. This chain's CDR3 is CASSPFSGYNEQFF. The CDR3 DNA reads as TGCGCCAGCAGCCCCTTTTCAGGGTACAATGAGCAGTTCTTC.

The chain combines TRBV4-3 with TRBJ2-7; D is undetermined. This CDR3 region has 15 residues. CDR1 and CDR2 (germline): LGHNA, YSLEER. V shed 0 bases and J shed 2 bases, with 11 bases lying between them. The CDR3 DNA sequence: TGCGCCAGCAGCCAAGAACACTTGTCCACCTACGAGCAGTACTTC. It yields the protein CASSQEHLSTYEQYF.

The chain has TRBV7-9 and TRBJ2-1, with D possibly being TRBD2 (5 bases). This CDR3 has 15 residues. Germline lookup yields CDR1 SEHNR and CDR2 FQNEAQ (reference sequence). Trimming pared 3 bases from V and 5 bases from J, leaving 14 bases between. CDR3 in amino acids: CASSFFGVPNNEQFF. CDR3 nucleotide sequence: TGTGCCAGCAGCTTTTTCGGGGTGCCCAACAATGAGCAGTTCTTC.

V gene TRBV4-1 combines with J gene TRBJ1-2; TRBD1 agrees at 10 bases. Per the germline V gene, CDR1 is MGHRA and CDR2 is YSYEKL. The CDR3 is 14 amino acids. The junction had 4 bases not matched to a gene; V was cut back by 1 base and J by 8 bases. The CDR3 DNA is TGCGCCAGCAGCCAAGGGGACAGGGGCTTCGGCTACACCTTC. Protein sequence: CASSQGDRGFGYTF.

The chain uses TRBV4-1 and TRBJ2-7, with D perhaps TRBD1 or TRBD2 (6 bases each). Per the germline V gene, CDR1 is MGHRA and CDR2 is YSYEKL. Deletions cut 0 bases from V and 4 bases from J, with 13 bases between. The CDR3 sequence is 15 residues long. The CDR3 DNA reads TGCGCCAGCAGCCAAGAACAGGGCCGGGGGTACGAGCAGTACTTC. This translates into CASSQEQGRGYEQYF.

The rearrangement uses TRBV13 and TRBJ1-2; 8 nucleotides line up with TRBD1. V dropped 3 bases and J dropped 4; count of bases not matched to a gene: 10. Germline V gene lookup returns CDR1 PRHDT and CDR2 FYEKMQ (reference sequence). CDR3 length equals 16 residues. CDR3 amino acids: CASSFLYYRGIYGYTF. The CDR3 nucleotides read TGTGCCAGCAGCTTCCTCTACTACAGGGGGATCTATGGCTACACCTTC.

The V and J genes are TRBV4-1 and TRBJ2-7; TRBD2 matches 7 bases. CDR1 and CDR2 from the germline V gene are MGHRA and YSYEKL. CDR3 length equals 15 residues. The V gene end was trimmed by 2 bases and the J gene end by 1 base; junction bases not matched to a gene: 5. The CDR3 protein is CASSQLGGKSYEQYF. CDR3 bases: TGCGCCAGCAGCCAACTCGGGGGGAAGTCCTACGAGCAGTACTTC.

The J gene is TRBJ1-1, the V gene TRBV7-9; D is unclear. The germline CDR1 and CDR2 sequences are SEHNR and FQNEAQ (reference sequence). The V end was cut by 6 bases, the J end by 0 bases, with 5 bases between. This CDR3 region has 12 residues. CDR3 nucleotide sequence: TGTGCCAGCAGGGAGATGAACACTGAAGCTTTCTTT. Translation gives CASREMNTEAFF.

The chain recombines TRBV7-6 with TRBJ2-5; 10 nucleotides agree with TRBD2. V gave up 1 base and J gave up 0 bases; unmatched junction bases: 11. The CDR3 is 19 amino acids. Per germline, CDR1 SGHVS and CDR2 FNYEAQ. The CDR3 loop is CASSLGGSSGSWDQETQYF. The CDR3 nucleotides read TGTGCCAGCAGCTTAGGCGGATCTAGCGGGAGTTGGGACCAAGAGACCCAGTACTTC. The variable domain in full, with the rest retrieved from reference TRBV7-6 and TRBJ2-5, is GAGVSQSPRYKVTKRGQDVALRCDPISGHVSLYWYRQALGQGPEFLTYFNYEAQQDKSGLPNDRFSAERPEGSISTLTIQRTEQRDSAMYRCASSLGGSSGSWDQETQYFGPGTRLLVL.

The chain has TRBV27 and TRBJ2-7, with 7 bases matching TRBD1. The CDR3 length is 14 residues. Germline V CDR1 and CDR2: MNHEY, SMNVEV (reference sequence). The trim removed 5 bases at V and 1 base at J, leaving 5 bases unmatched. CDR3 nucleotide sequence: TGTGCCAGCAGTCCCGGGGACAGTTCCTACGAGCAGTACTTC. Translation: CASSPGDSSYEQYF.

This chain connects TRBV14 to TRBJ2-1; D is undetermined. The CDR3 length is 11 residues. The ends were cut back, 4 bases at V and 9 bases at J, with 7 bases in the middle. Germline V CDR1 and CDR2: SGHDN, FVKESK. The DNA for the CDR3 is TGTGCCAGCAGCCGCGGCTTTGAGCAGTTCTTC. Translation gives CASSRGFEQFF.

A single count supports this clone. DNA of the CDR3: TGCGCCAGCAGCCAAGTTGCGGGAAATGAGCAGTTCTTC. Residues: CASSQVAGNEQFF. The chain employs TRBV4-1 and TRBJ2-1; weak D call: TRBD2 (6 bases). Germline CDR1 MGHRA, CDR2 YSYEKL. The CDR3 length is 13 residues. V lost 1 base to trimming and J lost 7 bases, with 8 bases between them.

The chain couples TRBV11-1 to TRBJ1-2, with 9 bases fitting TRBD1. Germline CDR1 and CDR2: SGHAT and FQDESV (reference sequence). This CDR3 contains 15 residues. With V trimmed by 1 base and J by 6 bases, 6 bases remained unmatched. This CDR3 is CASSLGGGTGNGYTF. CDR3 nucleotide sequence: TGTGCCAGCAGCTTAGGAGGGGGGACAGGGAATGGCTACACCTTC.

The chain employs TRBV28 and TRBJ2-3, with TRBD2 matching 12 bases. The J segment lost 0 bases and the V segment lost 5 bases, leaving 18 bases of the junction unmatched. CDR1 and CDR2 from the germline V gene are MDHEN and SYDVKM. This CDR3 comprises 21 residues. CDR3 coding DNA: TGTGCCAGCAGTACCCCGGGGACTAGCGGGTCACAGGAACAAAGCACAGATACGCAGTATTTT. Protein product: CASSTPGTSGSQEQSTDTQYF.

The CDR3 protein is CASSLDGADNEQFF. The CDR3 nucleotides are TGTGCCAGCAGCCTTGACGGGGCTGACAATGAGCAGTTCTTC. This rearrangement joins TRBV7-3 to TRBJ2-1, with D tentatively TRBD1 or TRBD2 (5 bases each). The germline CDR1 and CDR2 sequences are SGHTA and FQGTGA. The CDR3 extends over 14 amino acids. The ends were cut back, 5 bases at V and 5 bases at J, with 13 bases in the middle.

The V gene is TRBV9, the J gene TRBJ2-5; 11 bases map to TRBD2. Germline CDR1 is SGDLS and CDR2 is YYNGEE. The CDR3 length is 15 residues. The V and J ends lost 3 bases and 2 bases, in that order; junction bases with no gene match: 3. In DNA, the CDR3 is TGTGCCAGCAGCGCGACTAGCGGGAAACAAGAGACCCAGTACTTC. This gives the protein CASSATSGKQETQYF.

The rearrangement joins TRBV4-3 to TRBJ2-1; 12 bases are a match to TRBD2. Trimming took 5 bases from V and 6 from J; bases not matched to a gene: 8. Germline V CDR1 and CDR2: LGHNA, YSLEER. The CDR3 has 16 residues. As DNA, the CDR3 is TGCGCCAGCAGCATAACTAGCGGGAGGTCCCCCAATGAGCAGTTCTTC. Translated, it gives CASSITSGRSPNEQFF.

The rearrangement uses TRBV27 and TRBJ2-2; 8 positions match TRBD1. Germline CDR1 and CDR2: MNHEY and SMNVEV (reference sequence). With 5 bases clipped from V and 7 bases from J, the junction kept 9 bases outside the gene matches. The CDR3 has 15 amino acids. The CDR3 protein is CASSPGQGPYGELFF. CDR3 nucleotide sequence: TGTGCCAGCAGTCCTGGACAGGGTCCGTACGGGGAGCTGTTTTTT.

The chain uses TRBV2 and TRBJ2-1, with unresolved D. V dropped 1 base and J dropped 1 base, with 11 bases sitting between them. The V gene's germline CDR1 is SNHLY and CDR2 FYNNEI. The CDR3 runs to 16 residues. DNA of the CDR3: TGTGCCAGCAGTGAAGATGGATTTGGATCCTACAATGAGCAGTTCTTC. Its translation: CASSEDGFGSYNEQFF.

The genes are TRBV29-1 and TRBJ2-1, with 8 positions matching TRBD2. From germline, CDR1 is SQVTM and CDR2 ANQGSEA. The CDR3 has 14 amino acids. V lost 5 bases to trimming and J lost 1 base; unmatched junction nucleotides: 4. CDR3 region: CSVLVAGSYNEQFF. In DNA form, the CDR3 reads TGCAGCGTTCTCGTAGCGGGGTCCTACAATGAGCAGTTCTTC.

The chain links TRBV6-5 to TRBJ1-1; 7 nucleotides match TRBD1. Per germline, CDR1 MNHEY and CDR2 SVGAGI. This CDR3 is 13 amino acids long. Trimming took 5 bases from V and 1 from J; bases not matched to a gene: 1. CDR3: CASSDRENTEAFF. The CDR3, as DNA: TGTGCCAGCAGTGACAGGGAGAACACTGAAGCTTTCTTT.

CDR3 protein: CASSQRWGTGANVLTF. The CDR3 DNA sequence: TGCGCCAGCAGCCAACGGTGGGGGACTGGGGCCAACGTCCTGACTTTC. The chain couples TRBV4-3 to TRBJ2-6, with D perhaps given as TRBD1 or TRBD2 (5 bases each). In germline, CDR1 is LGHNA, CDR2 YSLEER. The V end lost 2 bases, the J end lost 2 bases, and 10 bases lay between the germline ends. The CDR3 length is 16 residues.

The genes are TRBV19 and TRBJ2-1, with a weak D call TRBD2 (6 bases). This CDR3 is 14 amino acids long. Trimming removed 1 base at V and 5 bases at J, with 9 bases between. Germline assignment: CDR1 LNHDA and CDR2 SQIVND (reference sequence). CDR3 coding DNA: TGTGCCAGTAGTATAGGACTAGTGAACAATGAGCAGTTCTTC. It specifies CASSIGLVNNEQFF. Full variable domain (remainder filled in from reference TRBV19 and TRBJ2-1): DGGITQSPKYLFRKEGQNVTLSCEQNLNHDAMYWYRQDPGQGLRLIYYSQIVNDFQKGDIAEGYSVSREKKESFPLTVTSAQKNPTAFYLCASSIGLVNNEQFFGPGTRLTVL.

Of note for this clone: Distinct nucleotide sequences in the sample also encode this CDR3. V and J are TRBV11-2 and TRBJ2-5; no definite D call. This CDR3 comprises 15 residues. V was pared by 1 base and J by 8 bases, with 17 bases between. CDR1 SGHAT and CDR2 FQNNGV come from the germline V gene. The CDR3 reads CASSLAPKVWETQYF. CDR3 DNA sequence: TGTGCCAGCAGCTTAGCCCCGAAAGTTTGGGAAACCCAGTACTTC.

J is TRBJ1-1 and V is TRBV19; a weak D match, TRBD1 (6 bases). This CDR3 region has 13 residues. In germline, CDR1 is LNHDA, CDR2 SQIVND (reference sequence). Between the trimmed V and J ends, which lost 6 bases and 0 bases, there was a span of 8 bases. The CDR3 sequence is CASRTGLNTEAFF. The CDR3, as DNA: TGTGCCAGTAGGACAGGTCTGAACACTGAAGCTTTCTTT.

This chain joins TRBV6-4 and TRBJ2-2; 8 positions agree with TRBD2. The junction had 1 base not matched to a gene; V was cut back by 3 bases and J by 4 bases. CDR1 and CDR2 from the germline V gene are MRHNA and SNTAGT. The CDR3 sequence is 14 residues long. CDR3 coding DNA: TGTGCCAGCAGTGAGGGGACTAGCACCGGGGAGCTGTTTTTT. Protein sequence: CASSEGTSTGELFF.

This chain uses TRBV21-1 with TRBJ1-3; the table's D call TRBD1 went unverified against the DNA. TRBV21-1 is an annotated pseudogene. There are 14 residues in the CDR3. This chain's CDR3 is CASIPHRAGNTIYF. The CDR3 DNA is TGTGCCAGCATCCCCCACAGGGCTGGAAACACCATATATTTT.

A remark on this clone: The junction and the germline gene differ at one end; a read error may be behind it. The chain's CDR3 is CASSQLDRSYF. CDR3 coding DNA: TGCGCCAGCAGTCAATTGGATCGGTCGTATTTT. The gene calls are TRBV23-1 and TRBJ1-4; D is uncertain. TRBV23-1 is an ORF for which the function is uncertain. This CDR3 has 11 residues.

V gene TRBV6-9 combines with J gene TRBJ2-7; the D is unclear. The CDR3 has 15 amino acids. Trimming stripped 5 bases from V and 1 base from J, with 15 bases between. Germline-derived CDR1 and CDR2 are MNHGY and SVAAGI. CDR3 region: CASSEPHLGSYEQYF. The DNA of the CDR3 is TGTGCCAGCAGTGAACCCCATTTGGGATCCTACGAGCAGTACTTC.